The clone carrying this T cell receptor (beta chain) was counted at least ten times. The data derive from a study of molecular identifiers for immune sequencing clone quantification. V lost 6 bases, J lost 0 bases, and 3 bases stayed unmatched. This CDR3 is 15 amino acids long. The authors built bulk TCR libraries by previously described methods with listed TCR primers. In TCRdb, the PCR reads were re-called with MiXCR into one record per CDR3 protein. In the table there are around 320,000 distinct CDR3 sequences, roughly a quarter of which are singletons. The material sequenced was naive CD8+ T cells from blood, with Jurkat cell RNA spiked in. The subset is: FACS-sorted CD8+CD4-CCR7+CD45RA+ naive T cells. The rearrangement uses TRBV12-3 or TRBV12-4 and TRBJ2-2, with TRBD1 matching over 8 bases. This TCR came from a human donor in good health. Some libraries in this study had Jurkat cell RNA spiked in. CDR3 sequence (DNA): TGTGCCAGCAGAACAGGGGGATCGAACACCGGGGAGCTGTTTTTT. As protein: CASRTGGSNTGELFF.